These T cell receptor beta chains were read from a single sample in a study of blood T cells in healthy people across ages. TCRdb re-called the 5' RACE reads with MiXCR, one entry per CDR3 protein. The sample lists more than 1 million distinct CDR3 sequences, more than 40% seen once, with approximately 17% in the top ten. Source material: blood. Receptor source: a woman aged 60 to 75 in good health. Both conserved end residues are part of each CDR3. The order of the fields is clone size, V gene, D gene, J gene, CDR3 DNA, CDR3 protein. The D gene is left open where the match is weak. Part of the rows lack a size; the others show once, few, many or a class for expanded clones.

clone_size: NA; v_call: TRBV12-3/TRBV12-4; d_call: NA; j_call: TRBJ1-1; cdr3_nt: TGTGCCAGCAGTCTCCGGGACGACGGACTGGCTTTCTTT; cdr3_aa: CASSLRDDGLAFF
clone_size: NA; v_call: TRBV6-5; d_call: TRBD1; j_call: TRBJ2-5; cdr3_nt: TGTGCCAGCAGTTACAGGACAGGGTTAAGAGAGACCCAGTACTTC; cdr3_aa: CASSYRTGLRETQYF
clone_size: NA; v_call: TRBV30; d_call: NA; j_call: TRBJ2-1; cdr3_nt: TGTGCCTGGAGTGTTGGACTGGTTGAGCAGTTCTTC; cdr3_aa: CAWSVGLVEQFF
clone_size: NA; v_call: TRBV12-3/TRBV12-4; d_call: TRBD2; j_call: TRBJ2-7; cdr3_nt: TGTGCCAGCAGTCCCAGCAGCGGGAGGGGCGAGCAGTACTTC; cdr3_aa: CASSPSSGRGEQYF
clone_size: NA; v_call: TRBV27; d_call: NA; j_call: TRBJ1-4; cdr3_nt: TGTGCCAGCAGTTTACGAGGGGAGTTTTTTGCAACTAATGAAAAACTGTTTTTT; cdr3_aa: CASSLRGEFFATNEKLFF
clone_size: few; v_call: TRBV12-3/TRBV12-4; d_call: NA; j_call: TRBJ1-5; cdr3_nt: TGTGCCAGCAGTCTGGACGGGAGTTTCAATCAGCCCCAGCATTTT; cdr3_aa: CASSLDGSFNQPQHF
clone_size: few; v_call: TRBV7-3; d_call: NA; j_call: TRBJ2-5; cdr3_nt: TGTGCCAGCAGCTTAACTGGGAACTCCCAAGAGACCCAGTACTTC; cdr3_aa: CASSLTGNSQETQYF
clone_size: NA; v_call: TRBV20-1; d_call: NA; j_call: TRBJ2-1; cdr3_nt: TGCAGTGCTAAACCAGAGGGCAGTGCGGCCTCCTACAATGAGCAGTTCTTC; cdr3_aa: CSAKPEGSAASYNEQFF
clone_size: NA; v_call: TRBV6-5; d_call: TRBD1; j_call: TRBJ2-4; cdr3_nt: TGTGCCAGCAGTTACTCGGACAGGGATGTCGCAGAGGTTCAGTACTTC; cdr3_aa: CASSYSDRDVAEVQYF
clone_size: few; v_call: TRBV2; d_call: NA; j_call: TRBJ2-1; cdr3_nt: TGTGCCAGCAAGAGACTAGTTGGATACAATGAGCAGTTCTTC; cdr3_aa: CASKRLVGYNEQFF
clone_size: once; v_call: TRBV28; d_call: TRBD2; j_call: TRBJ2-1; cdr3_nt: TGTGCCAGCAGGGATAGCGGGAGCCTCAATGAGCAGTTCTTC; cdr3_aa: CASRDSGSLNEQFF
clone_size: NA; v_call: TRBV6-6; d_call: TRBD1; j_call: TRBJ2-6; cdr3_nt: TGTGCCAGCAGGCCCGGGACAGGGCCCAACGTCCTGACTTTC; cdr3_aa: CASRPGTGPNVLTF
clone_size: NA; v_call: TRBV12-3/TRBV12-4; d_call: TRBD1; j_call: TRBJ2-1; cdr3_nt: TGTGCCAGCAGGGCAGGGGGCGCGGTCTGGAGCAATGAGCAGTTCTTC; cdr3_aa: CASRAGGAVWSNEQFF
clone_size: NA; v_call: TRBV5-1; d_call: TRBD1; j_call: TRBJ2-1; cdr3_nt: TGCGCCAGCAGCTTGGTCGGACAGGGGAGGGGCTCCTACAATGAGCAGTTCTTC; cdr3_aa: CASSLVGQGRGSYNEQFF
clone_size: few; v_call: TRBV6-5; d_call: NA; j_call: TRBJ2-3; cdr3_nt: TGTGCCAGCGGCAGGCCGCAGTATTTT; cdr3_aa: CASGRPQYF
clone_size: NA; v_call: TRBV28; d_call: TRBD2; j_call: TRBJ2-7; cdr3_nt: TGTGCCAGCAGTTTAGTAATGTGGACTAGCGGGGGCTGCGAGCAGTACTTC; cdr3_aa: CASSLVMWTSGGCEQYF
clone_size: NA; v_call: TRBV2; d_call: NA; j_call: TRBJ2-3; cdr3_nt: TGTGCCGGCACCCAATGGTCTGGCACAGATACGCAGTATTTT; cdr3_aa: CAGTQWSGTDTQYF
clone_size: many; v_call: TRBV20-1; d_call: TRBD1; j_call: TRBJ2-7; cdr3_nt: TGCAGTGCTAGTCCGTGGGACAGGGTTTACGAGCAGTACTTC; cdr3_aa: CSASPWDRVYEQYF
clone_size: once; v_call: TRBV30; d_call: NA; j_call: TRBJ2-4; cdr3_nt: TGTGCCTGGGACGGGACTCCCAAAAACATTCAGTACTTC; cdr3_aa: CAWDGTPKNIQYF
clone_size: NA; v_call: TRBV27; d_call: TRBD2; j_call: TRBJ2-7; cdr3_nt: TGTGCCAGTGCTAGCGGGAGAGGGGCCTACGAGCAGTACTTC; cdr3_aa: CASASGRGAYEQYF
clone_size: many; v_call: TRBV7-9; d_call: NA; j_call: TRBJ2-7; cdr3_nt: TGCGCCAGCAGCTTATCGGACGAGCAGTACTTC; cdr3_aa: CASSLSDEQYF
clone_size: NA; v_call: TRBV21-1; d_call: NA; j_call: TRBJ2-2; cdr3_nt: TGTGCCAGCAGCAAAGAGTCGAGCGGGAGGCCTACCGGGGAGCTGTTTTTT; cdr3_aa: CASSKESSGRPTGELFF
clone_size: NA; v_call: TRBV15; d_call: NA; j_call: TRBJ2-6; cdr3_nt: TGTGCCACCAGCAGAGATGATTCTGGGGCCAACGTCCTGACTTTC; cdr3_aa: CATSRDDSGANVLTF
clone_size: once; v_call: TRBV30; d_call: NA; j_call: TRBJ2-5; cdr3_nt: TGTGCCTGGCAAGGGGGGGCGGTGATTGACCAGTACTTC; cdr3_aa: CAWQGGAVIDQYF
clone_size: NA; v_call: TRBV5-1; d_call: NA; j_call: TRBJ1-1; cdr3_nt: TGCGCCAGCAGCTTTACCGGACGGGAGTTTACTGAAGCTTTCTTT; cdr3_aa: CASSFTGREFTEAFF
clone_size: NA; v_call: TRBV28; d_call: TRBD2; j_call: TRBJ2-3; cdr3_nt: TGTGCCAGCACCCCAGCGGGGGCGGGGGATACGCAGTATTTT; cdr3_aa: CASTPAGAGDTQYF
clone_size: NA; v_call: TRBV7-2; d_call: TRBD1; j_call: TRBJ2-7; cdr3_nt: TGTGCCAGCAGCTCTTACAGGGGGCCCTCCTACGAGCAGTACTTC; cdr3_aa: CASSSYRGPSYEQYF
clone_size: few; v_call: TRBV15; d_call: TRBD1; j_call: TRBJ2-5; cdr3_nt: TGTGCCGTAGGGGACAGGGACACCCAGTACTTC; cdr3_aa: CAVGDRDTQYF
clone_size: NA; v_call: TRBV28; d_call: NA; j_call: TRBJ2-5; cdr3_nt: TGTGCCAGCAGCACCTCGACCACCAGGGAGTACTTC; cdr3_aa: CASSTSTTREYF
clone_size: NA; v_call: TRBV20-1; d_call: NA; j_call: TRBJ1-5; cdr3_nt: TGCAGTGCTAGTCCCGGCTCCCACAATCAGCCCCAGCATTTT; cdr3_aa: CSASPGSHNQPQHF
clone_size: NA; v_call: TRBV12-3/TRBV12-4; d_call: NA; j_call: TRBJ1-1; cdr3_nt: TGTGCCAGCAGCCACCCCGAGGCCAATGAAGCTTTCTTT; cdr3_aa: CASSHPEANEAFF
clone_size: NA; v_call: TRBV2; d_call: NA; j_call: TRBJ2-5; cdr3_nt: TGTGCCAGCAGACAGGTGGGGGGGCTGGAAGTGGAGACCCAGTACTTC; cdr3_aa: CASRQVGGLEVETQYF
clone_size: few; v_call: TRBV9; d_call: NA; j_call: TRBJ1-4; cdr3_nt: TGTGCCAGCAGCGAGGACGTGGGGGGAACAACTAATGAAAAACTGTTTTTT; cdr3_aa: CASSEDVGGTTNEKLFF
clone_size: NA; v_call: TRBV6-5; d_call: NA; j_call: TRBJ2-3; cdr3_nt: TGTGCCATCACCCCGCGGCGGGATACGCAGTATTTT; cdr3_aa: CAITPRRDTQYF
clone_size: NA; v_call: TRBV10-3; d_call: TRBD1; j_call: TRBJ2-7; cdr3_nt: TGTGCCATCATGACAGGGGCCGGCGAGCAGTACTTC; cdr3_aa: CAIMTGAGEQYF
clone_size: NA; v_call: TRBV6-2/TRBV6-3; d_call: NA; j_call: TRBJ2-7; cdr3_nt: TGTGCCAGCAGTGACTCGACTAGGGCTGCGCAGTACTTC; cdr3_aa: CASSDSTRAAQYF
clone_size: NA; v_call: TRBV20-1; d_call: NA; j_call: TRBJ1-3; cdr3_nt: TGCAGTGCGGATCAGGGAGGCTCTGGAAACACCATATATTTT; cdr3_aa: CSADQGGSGNTIYF
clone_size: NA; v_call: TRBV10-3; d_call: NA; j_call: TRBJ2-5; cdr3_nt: TGTGCCATAAAGAGGGCTCTCTCAGGAGAGACCCAGTACTTC; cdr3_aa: CAIKRALSGETQYF
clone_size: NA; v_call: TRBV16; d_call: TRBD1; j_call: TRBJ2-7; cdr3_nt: TGTGCCAGCAGCCAACCTTGGGACAGCTCCTACGAGCAGTACTTC; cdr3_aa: CASSQPWDSSYEQYF
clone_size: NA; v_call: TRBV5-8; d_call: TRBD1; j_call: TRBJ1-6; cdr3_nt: TGTGCCAGCAGCTTGGAGAAAGGGGGACAGGGTAGACCCCTCCACTTT; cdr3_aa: CASSLEKGGQGRPLHF
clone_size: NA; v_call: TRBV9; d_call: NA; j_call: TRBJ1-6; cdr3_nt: TGTGCCAGCAGCGCCACGGACGGTGATTCACCCCTCCACTTT; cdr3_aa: CASSATDGDSPLHF
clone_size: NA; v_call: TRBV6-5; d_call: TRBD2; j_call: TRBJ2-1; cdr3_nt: TGTGCCCGACTAGCGGGAGGGCCGAGTCCCTACAATGAGCAGTTCTTC; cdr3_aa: CARLAGGPSPYNEQFF
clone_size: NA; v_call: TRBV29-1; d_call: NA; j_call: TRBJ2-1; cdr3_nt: TGCAGCGTTGAAGTATTCAAGACCTCGACCAATGAGCAGTTCTTC; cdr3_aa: CSVEVFKTSTNEQFF
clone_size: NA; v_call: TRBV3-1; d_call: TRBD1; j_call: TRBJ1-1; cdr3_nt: TGTGCCAGCAGCCCCCGAGGGACAGCGAACACTGAAGCTTTCTTT; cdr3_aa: CASSPRGTANTEAFF
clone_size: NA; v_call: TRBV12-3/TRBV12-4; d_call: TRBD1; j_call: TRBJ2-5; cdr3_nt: TGTGCCAGCAGTTCCAAGGCCCGGACAGGGTACAATGAGCAGTACTTC; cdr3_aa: CASSSKARTGYNEQYF